Described below is a single T cell receptor beta chain sequence and its context. Sequenced by immunoSEQ multiplex PCR; TCRdb stores in-frame clones only, minus some. Counted here are 2,500,000 or so clones, 85% to 95% occurring once; the ten biggest clones make up around 0.15%. Trimming removed 6 bases at V and 0 bases at J, with 15 bases between. The germline gives CDR1 SGHRS, CDR2 YFSETQ. This CDR3 has 16 amino acids. This sample was taken from a study of shared clonotypes between healthy human individuals. The chain uses TRBV5-1 and TRBJ2-2, with D unclear. This TCR came from a man aged 18 to 29 in good health. Sequencing used naive CD4+ T cells sorted from blood. Subset described: CD45RA+ positively selected. This CDR3 reads CASNRATRSNTGELFF. The CDR3 nucleotides read TGCGCCAGCAATAGGGCTACTCGATCGAACACCGGGGAGCTGTTTTTT.